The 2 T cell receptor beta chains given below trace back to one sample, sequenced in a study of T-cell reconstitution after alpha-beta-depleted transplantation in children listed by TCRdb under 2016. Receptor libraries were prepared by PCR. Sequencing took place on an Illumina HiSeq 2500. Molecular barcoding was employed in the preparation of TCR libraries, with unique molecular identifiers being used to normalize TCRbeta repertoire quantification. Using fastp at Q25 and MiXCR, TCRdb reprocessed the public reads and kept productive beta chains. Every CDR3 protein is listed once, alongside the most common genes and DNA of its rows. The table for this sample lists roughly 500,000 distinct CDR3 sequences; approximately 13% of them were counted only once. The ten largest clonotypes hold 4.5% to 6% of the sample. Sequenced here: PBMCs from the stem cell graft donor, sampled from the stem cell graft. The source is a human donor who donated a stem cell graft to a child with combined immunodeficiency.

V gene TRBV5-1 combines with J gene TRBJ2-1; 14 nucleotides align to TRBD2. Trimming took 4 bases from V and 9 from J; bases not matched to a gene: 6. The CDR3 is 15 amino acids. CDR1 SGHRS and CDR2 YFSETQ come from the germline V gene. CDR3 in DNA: TGCGCCAGCAGCCCGGGACTAGCGGGAGCTCTTGAGCAGTTCTTC. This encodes CASSPGLAGALEQFF.

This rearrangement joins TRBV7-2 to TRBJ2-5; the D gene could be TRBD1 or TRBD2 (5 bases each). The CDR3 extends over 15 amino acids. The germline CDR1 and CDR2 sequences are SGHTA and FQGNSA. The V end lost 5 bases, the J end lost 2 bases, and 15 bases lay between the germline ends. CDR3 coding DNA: TGTGCCAGCAGCCCTCCCGGGGCTTTACAAGAGACCCAGTACTTC. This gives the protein CASSPPGALQETQYF.